This TCR beta chain was identified during a study of radiotherapy plus CTLA-4 blockade in lung cancer. Study-wide findings and caveats: Early blood T cell clone dynamics, with interferon-beta, were reported to best predict response.

Sequencing was performed with immunoSEQ multiplex PCR; in TCRdb, only in-frame clones are kept and a portion is missing. The sample has approximately 40,000 clones, approximately 77% seen once. It was focal radiation plus CTLA-4 blockade with ipilimumab that patients with chemo-refractory metastatic non-small-cell lung cancer received. CDR3 length: 13 amino acids. Trimming pared 2 bases from V and 1 base from J, leaving 5 bases between. From germline, CDR1 is SNHLY and CDR2 FYNNEI. This clone came up a few times. Its target is unknown. This receptor was obtained from a human donor with non-small cell lung cancer who had stable disease on radiotherapy plus ipilimumab. The chain uses TRBV2 and TRBJ1-1; no clear D. Sample: peripheral blood, taken from a patient treated with radiotherapy plus ipilimumab. The CDR3 here is CASSETGNTEAFF. DNA of the CDR3: TGTGCCAGCAGTGAAACGGGGAACACTGAAGCTTTCTTT.